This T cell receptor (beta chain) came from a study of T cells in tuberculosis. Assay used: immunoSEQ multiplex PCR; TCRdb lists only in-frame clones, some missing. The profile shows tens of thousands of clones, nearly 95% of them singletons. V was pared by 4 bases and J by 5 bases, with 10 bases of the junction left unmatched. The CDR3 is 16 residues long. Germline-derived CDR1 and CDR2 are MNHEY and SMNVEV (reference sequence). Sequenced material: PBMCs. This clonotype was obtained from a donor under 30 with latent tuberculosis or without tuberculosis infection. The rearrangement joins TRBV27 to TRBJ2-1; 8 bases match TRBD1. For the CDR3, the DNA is TGTGCCAGCAGTTCGATGCAGGGGGCGCAAAACAATGAGCAGTTCTTC. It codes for CASSSMQGAQNNEQFF.